The 24 T cell receptor beta chains in this list originate from one sample, sequenced in a study of shared clonotypes between healthy human individuals. Clones were read by immunoSEQ multiplex PCR, and TCRdb kept only the in-frame ones, dropping some. The table lists millions of clones, more than 85% of them singletons. Sequencing was done on a sample of naive CD4+ T cells from PBMCs. The subset: CD45RA+ positively selected. These receptors were obtained from a man between 18 and 29 years old in good health. Some clones in this sample may be carry-over from other donors' samples.

The chain has TRBV6-6 and TRBJ2-1, with 8 bases lining up with TRBD2. The CDR3 sequence is 15 residues long. Trimming removed 8 bases from V and 0 bases from J; junction bases left unmatched: 6. Germline assignment: CDR1 MNHNY and CDR2 SVGAGI (reference sequence). The CDR3 spells CASGTRSGSYNEQFF. CDR3 nucleotides: TGTGCCAGCGGGACTAGATCCGGCTCCTACAATGAGCAGTTCTTC.

The genes are TRBV5-1 and TRBJ2-2; 8 bases align to TRBD2. Germline CDR1 reads SGHRS; CDR2 reads YFSETQ. This CDR3 is built from 15 residues. With 2 bases clipped from V and 6 bases from J, the junction kept 6 bases outside the gene matches. The CDR3 DNA sequence: TGCGCCAGCAGCTTAAGAGCGGGGGATCCCGGGGAGCTGTTTTTT. Its protein product is CASSLRAGDPGELFF.

The DNA of the CDR3 is TGTGCCAGCACCAAAGGTGGGGAAGAGACCCAGTACTTC. Its protein is CASTKGGEETQYF. The V gene is TRBV27, the J gene TRBJ2-5, with D unresolved. V was shortened by 7 bases and J by 3 bases, with 12 bases between the two germline ends. Per germline, CDR1 MNHEY and CDR2 SMNVEV (reference sequence). This CDR3 is 13 amino acids long.

This clone has more than one count but fewer than ten. The rearrangement joins TRBV15 to TRBJ1-5, with TRBD1 as a possible D gene (6 bases). Trimming removed 8 bases from V and 6 bases from J, with 20 bases in between. This CDR3 has 15 residues. The germline gives CDR1 LNHNV, CDR2 YYDKDF (reference sequence). The DNA for the CDR3 is TGTGCCACCGCCAAACAGCGGGGGGCGATTCAGCCCCAGCATTTT. The encoded protein is CATAKQRGAIQPQHF.

This clone has a single count. The V call is TRBV27, the J call TRBJ2-7, with D perhaps TRBD2 (6 bases). Germline lookup yields CDR1 MNHEY and CDR2 SMNVEV (reference sequence). Trimming took off 6 bases at V and 0 bases at J, with 12 bases between the two ends. The CDR3 is 14 residues long. The CDR3 DNA sequence: TGTGCCAGCAGAGGAGCGGGCCTCTCCTACGAGCAGTACTTC. Translation: CASRGAGLSYEQYF.

The genes are TRBV30 and TRBJ2-5, with unresolved D. V lost 0 bases and J lost 2, with 10 bases in between. Germline assignment: CDR1 GTSNPN and CDR2 SVGIG (reference sequence). This CDR3 is 14 amino acids long. This chain's CDR3 is CAWSVASLQETQYF. The CDR3 DNA follows: TGTGCCTGGAGTGTTGCTTCCCTACAAGAGACCCAGTACTTC.

This clone showed up just a few times. A read error may produce the germline difference seen at one junction end. The chain joins TRBV5-1 to TRBJ2-2; D not certain. This CDR3 contains 13 residues. Germline values: CDR1 SGHRS, CDR2 YFSETQ. The DNA for the CDR3 is TGCGCCAGCAGCTTGGTGAACCCCGGGGAGCTGTTTTTT. Amino acids: CASSLVNPGELFF.

CDR3 in amino acids: CASSYPGLAGVRASYNEQFF. The CDR3 DNA follows: TGCGCCAGCAGCTATCCGGGACTAGCGGGAGTTAGGGCCTCCTACAATGAGCAGTTCTTC. The J gene is TRBJ2-1, the V gene TRBV5-1, with 14 bases fitting TRBD2. The CDR3 totals 20 residues. The germline gives CDR1 SGHRS, CDR2 YFSETQ. V lost 3 bases to trimming and J lost 0 bases; unmatched junction nucleotides: 11.

Of note for this clone: Within the sample, other DNA sequences also encode this same CDR3. The chain links TRBV7-9 to TRBJ2-7; D is ambiguous. This CDR3 spans 13 amino acids. V was cut by 4 bases and J by 2 bases, with 9 bases left in between. In germline, CDR1 is SEHNR, CDR2 FQNEAQ (reference sequence). CDR3 nucleotide sequence: TGTGCCAGCAGCTCGGGCGGAGCCTACGAGCAGTACTTC. Its translation is CASSSGGAYEQYF.

CDR3 protein: CASSPPGSTVSDEQFF. CDR3 nucleotides: TGTGCCAGCAGCCCCCCCGGGAGTACTGTGTCCGATGAGCAGTTCTTC. The rearrangement joins TRBV9 to TRBJ2-1; a possible D gene is TRBD2 (6 bases). V was trimmed by 4 bases and J by 8 bases, leaving 22 bases between them. CDR1 and CDR2 from the germline V gene are SGDLS and YYNGEE. The CDR3 spans 16 residues.

The chain is built from TRBV29-1 and TRBJ2-2, with D perhaps given as TRBD1 or TRBD2 (5 bases each). The CDR3 extends over 14 amino acids. The V end lost 4 bases, the J end lost 0 bases, and 9 bases lay between the germline ends. CDR1 is SQVTM and CDR2 is ANQGSEA in the germline V gene. The CDR3 coding sequence is TGCAGCGTTGCGGGGCCCTCGAACACCGGGGAGCTGTTTTTT. It encodes CSVAGPSNTGELFF.

The table lists this clone with a few counts. The chain combines TRBV7-3 with TRBJ1-1, with D possibly TRBD1 on 5 matching bases. Germline CDR1 reads SGHTA; CDR2 reads FQGTGA. The CDR3 has 13 amino acids. V lost 5 bases and J 4 bases, leaving 11 bases between the germline ends. CDR3 sequence: CASSEAGGTEAFF. CDR3 coding DNA: TGTGCCAGCAGCGAGGCTGGGGGCACTGAAGCTTTCTTT.

The chain is built from TRBV21-1 and TRBJ2-5; the table's D call, TRBD2, was not checked against the DNA. TRBV21-1 is termed a pseudogene. The CDR3 covers 15 residues. The CDR3: CASSNGGDPQETQYF. The CDR3 nucleotides are TGTGCCAGCAGCAATGGAGGGGACCCCCAAGAGACCCAGTACTTC.

CDR3 sequence: CASSRPGKNQPQHF. Written as DNA, the CDR3 is TGTGCCAGCAGCCGACCTGGTAAAAATCAGCCCCAGCATTTT. The chain employs TRBV5-8 and TRBJ1-5; unclear D gene. Trimming left V 4 bases short and J 4 bases short, with 12 bases between. Germline assignment: CDR1 SGHTS and CDR2 YDEGEE. The CDR3 is 14 amino acids.

This clone is a singleton in its sample. The rearrangement links TRBV4-1 to TRBJ1-2; D is unclear. The CDR3 sequence is 13 residues long. The V gene's germline CDR1 is MGHRA and CDR2 YSYEKL. Trimming left V 3 bases short and J 0 bases short, with 5 bases between. The CDR3 DNA is TGCGCCAGCAGCCACCCCACTAACTATGGCTACACCTTC. Translated: CASSHPTNYGYTF.

The J gene is TRBJ2-2, the V gene TRBV10-3; 7 bases match TRBD2. This CDR3 comprises 15 residues. In germline, CDR1 is ENHRY, CDR2 SYGVKD. V shed 6 bases, J shed 0 bases, and the junction held 4 bases outside the gene matches. This chain's CDR3 is CAIRETSTNTGELFF. The CDR3 nucleotides are TGTGCCATCAGGGAGACTAGCACGAACACCGGGGAGCTGTTTTTT.

This clone was seen a single time. This same CDR3 is encoded by further DNA sequences in the sample. V and J are TRBV29-1 and TRBJ2-7; 10 nucleotides match TRBD2. The V segment lost 5 bases and the J segment 1 base; nucleotides outside the gene matches: 5. The CDR3 has 14 amino acids. Per the germline V gene, CDR1 is SQVTM and CDR2 is ANQGSEA. Here the CDR3 DNA reads TGCAGCGTTACGGGACTAGCGAATTCCTACGAGCAGTACTTC. Protein sequence: CSVTGLANSYEQYF.

The gene calls are TRBV30 and TRBJ1-1; weak D call: TRBD1 (5 bases). V lost 4 bases to trimming and J lost 6 bases, with 15 bases between them. The CDR3 is made up of 13 amino acids. Germline V gene lookup returns CDR1 GTSNPN and CDR2 SVGIG (reference sequence). CDR3 DNA: TGTGCCTGGAATAAGCCAGGGTGGGCTGAAGCTTTCTTT. It yields the protein CAWNKPGWAEAFF.

This chain connects TRBV19 to TRBJ2-7; the D gene is possibly TRBD2 (5 bases). The CDR3 runs to 16 residues. The ends were cut back, 5 bases at V and 2 bases at J, with 19 bases in the middle. CDR1 LNHDA and CDR2 SQIVND come from the germline V gene (reference sequence). CDR3 sequence reads: CASSGQARYGTYEQYF. The CDR3 nucleotides are TGTGCCAGTAGTGGTCAGGCCCGCTACGGGACCTACGAGCAGTACTTC.

This sequence joins TRBV15 and TRBJ2-7, with a tentative D call TRBD2 (6 bases). The CDR3 extends over 14 amino acids. Germline V lookup: CDR1 LNHNV, CDR2 YYDKDF (reference sequence). Trimming stripped 2 bases from V and 3 bases from J, with 11 bases between. The DNA of the CDR3 is TGTGCCACCAGCAGATATGGGGGGAACTACGAGCAGTACTTC. Translating it yields CATSRYGGNYEQYF.

The V and J genes are TRBV7-2 and TRBJ2-7; tentatively, D is TRBD2 (7 bases). From germline, CDR1 is SGHTA and CDR2 FQGNSA. V gave up 0 bases and J gave up 6 bases, with 18 bases separating them. The CDR3 extends over 16 amino acids. This chain's CDR3 is CASSLAGGVRTVEQYF. For the CDR3, the DNA is TGTGCCAGCAGCTTAGCAGGGGGGGTGCGGACGGTCGAGCAGTACTTC.

The chain carries TRBV6-5 and TRBJ2-7, with 8 bases aligning to TRBD2. This CDR3 comprises 14 residues. Trimming at V came to 6 bases and at J to 3 bases, leaving 7 bases not matched to a gene. Germline V gene data show CDR1 as MNHEY and CDR2 as SVGAGI. The CDR3 nucleotides read TGTGCCAGCAGACGAACTCTAGCGGGCTACGAGCAGTACTTC. Translating gives CASRRTLAGYEQYF.

This clone was found once. V gene TRBV5-1 combines with J gene TRBJ2-2, with unresolved D. Trimming removed 2 bases at V and 5 bases at J, with 10 bases between. Germline assignment: CDR1 SGHRS and CDR2 YFSETQ. The CDR3 sequence is 14 residues long. CDR3 protein: CASSFGPDTGELFF. CDR3 nucleotides: TGCGCCAGCAGCTTCGGCCCGGATACCGGGGAGCTGTTTTTT.

The chain employs TRBV9 and TRBJ1-1, with unresolved D. Trimming took off 6 bases at V and 1 base at J, with 13 bases between the two ends. The CDR3 has 14 residues. CDR1 is SGDLS and CDR2 is YYNGEE in the germline V gene. In nucleotides, the CDR3 is TGTGCCAGCACCCCCATACGAACGAACACTGAAGCTTTCTTT. This encodes CASTPIRTNTEAFF. Combining the CDR3 with reference TRBV9 and TRBJ1-1 gives the whole variable domain DSGVTQTPKHLITATGQRVTLRCSPRSGDLSVYWYQQSLDQGLQFLIQYYNGEERAKGNILERFSAQQFPDLHSELNLSSLELGDSALYFCASTPIRTNTEAFFGQGTRLTVV.